This T cell receptor beta chain is drawn from a study of blood T cell repertoires in COVID-19. In the study overall: The United States, Italy and Spain were the sources of the acute and convalescent COVID-19 samples.

This table comes from immunoSEQ multiplex PCR, and its TCRdb copy is limited to in-frame clones, with some not included. The data show some 420,000 clones, 75% to 90% seen once. The CDR3 runs 14 residues. Germline V gene sequence: CDR1 SGHVS, CDR2 FQNEAQ. V lost 8 bases and J 4 bases, leaving 18 bases between the germline ends. The sequence was collected from a man aged 30 to 45 who had recovered from COVID-19. What was sequenced was PBMCs or T cells enriched from blood (not recorded which). The J gene is TRBJ2-7, the V gene TRBV7-8, with TRBD1 as a possible D gene (6 bases). The CDR3 loop is CASGRVGRGYEQYF. In nucleotides, the CDR3 is TGTGCCAGCGGCCGAGTGGGCAGGGGTTACGAGCAGTACTTC.